The 8 T cell receptor beta chains below were found in one sample sequenced in a study of CD8+CD57+ T cells in acquired aplastic anemia (dated by TCRdb to the late 2010s). Patients chosen for sequencing had shown expansion of CD8+CD57+ cells by flow cytometry. The sample was run on an Illumina HiSeq 2000. TCR beta VDJ combination and CDR3 sequence profiling used genomic DNA as the template. TCRdb itself trimmed the public reads at Q25 with fastp, ran MiXCR and retained productive beta chains. Identical CDR3 proteins give one entry, which carries the most common genes and DNA. The sample profile shows about 200,000 distinct CDR3 sequences; 50% to 70% of them were found once. The top ten constitute around 60% of the sample. Material: sorted CD4+, CD8+, or CD8+CD57+ T cells (not recorded which) from PBMCs. The receptors come from a human donor with aplastic anemia.

The chain uses TRBV15 and TRBJ2-1; the match to TRBD2 covers 8 bases. This CDR3 region has 17 residues. Germline values: CDR1 LNHNV, CDR2 YYDKDF (reference sequence). Trimming at V came to 3 bases and at J to 3 bases, leaving 10 bases not matched to a gene. CDR3 loop: CATSSQGGTRGYNEQFF. As DNA, the CDR3 is TGTGCCACCAGCAGCCAAGGGGGGACTAGGGGCTACAATGAGCAGTTCTTC.

The chain carries TRBV5-1 and TRBJ1-2, with D possibly matching TRBD1 (5 bases). The CDR3 is made up of 15 amino acids. V lost 4 bases to trimming and J lost 4 bases, with 17 bases between them. In germline, CDR1 is SGHRS, CDR2 YFSETQ. CDR3 region: CASSELRDGTYGYTF. In nucleotides, the CDR3 is TGCGCCAGCAGCGAACTTCGGGACGGTACCTATGGCTACACCTTC.

This chain connects TRBV19 to TRBJ1-6; 12 nucleotides align to TRBD1. The V and J ends lost 3 bases and 7 bases, in that order; junction bases with no gene match: 7. This CDR3 region has 17 residues. Germline V lookup: CDR1 LNHDA, CDR2 SQIVND (reference sequence). CDR3 region: CASSIGTGGTGNSPLHF. The CDR3 DNA sequence: TGTGCCAGTAGTATCGGGACAGGGGGCACCGGAAATTCACCCCTCCACTTT.

The chain uses TRBV12-3 or TRBV12-4 and TRBJ2-2; possibly TRBD1 or TRBD2 for D (5 bases each). The CDR3 length is 14 residues. Trimming shortened V by 6 bases and J by 3 bases, and 11 bases separated the two germline ends. In DNA form, the CDR3 reads TGTGCCAGCAGGCCGGGACCGGACACCGGGGAGCTGTTTTTT. Translation gives CASRPGPDTGELFF.

This chain uses TRBV12-3 or TRBV12-4 with TRBJ2-3, with D tentatively TRBD1 (6 bases). Trimming left V 4 bases short and J 5 bases short, with 10 bases between. The CDR3 has 13 residues. This chain's CDR3 is CASSSIGGDTQYF. Here the CDR3 DNA reads TGTGCCAGCAGTTCTATAGGGGGAGATACGCAGTATTTT.

The chain links TRBV7-9 to TRBJ1-4; 7 positions match TRBD1. The CDR3 totals 15 residues. CDR1 SEHNR and CDR2 FQNEAQ come from the germline V gene (reference sequence). The V and J ends lost 4 bases and 1 base, in that order; junction bases with no gene match: 3. The CDR3 DNA sequence: TGTGCCAGCAGCTCCAGGACAGGAACTAATGAAAAACTGTTTTTT. Amino acids: CASSSRTGTNEKLFF.

The chain has TRBV12-3 or TRBV12-4 and TRBJ1-5; 8 bases fit TRBD1. V shed 1 base and J 6 bases; nucleotides not matched to a gene: 5. The CDR3 loop spans 15 amino acids. CDR3 amino acids: CASSLVPGGCQPQHF. CDR3 DNA sequence: TGTGCCAGCAGTTTAGTTCCAGGGGGCTGTCAGCCCCAGCATTTT.

V and J are TRBV25-1 and TRBJ2-1; D is uncertain. The CDR3 consists of 14 residues. Germline V CDR1 and CDR2: MGHDK, SYGVNS. The germline V and J ends were trimmed by 0 bases and 6 bases, with 9 bases remaining between them. CDR3 in DNA: TGTGCCAGCAGTGAATATAAGGGAAGCAATGAGCAGTTCTTC. This translates into CASSEYKGSNEQFF.